Listed below are T cell receptor beta chains from one sample, sequenced in a study of CD8+ T cells in alopecia areata. Generated by immunoSEQ multiplex PCR, the TCRdb table keeps only in-frame clones and is missing some. The repertoire has about 150,000 clones, around 50% of them found once; the top ten carry 15% to 20%. The sample here was CD8+ T cells sorted from blood, taken at week 4, from a patient treated with tofacitinib. These receptors were taken from a human donor with alopecia areata. Each CDR3 is given with its conserved first and last residue. The D gene is left open where the match is weak. Size is omitted from some rows. Given values are once, few, many or a class for expanded clones.

NA	TRBV25-1	TRBJ2-3	NA	TGTGCCAGCGGCGACTTCACAGATACGCAGTATTTT	CASGDFTDTQYF
NA	TRBV27	TRBJ1-2	NA	TGTGCCAGCAGTTTGACAGGAACTAACTATGGCTACACCTTC	CASSLTGTNYGYTF
TRBD1	TRBV25-1	TRBJ1-4	once	TGTGCCAGCAGCGCATCCGGGACAGGGTGGGAAAAACTGTTTTTT	CASSASGTGWEKLFF
NA	TRBV2	TRBJ2-3	few	TGTGCCAGCCTCCCCCCCGGGGCGCGGGATACGCAGTATTTT	CASLPPGARDTQYF
NA	TRBV4-2	TRBJ2-5	once	TGTGCCAGCAGCCAAGTCTTGGACGGACAAGAGACCCAGTACTTC	CASSQVLDGQETQYF
TRBD1	TRBV27	TRBJ2-7	NA	TGTGCCAGCAGTTTGGGTGGGACAGCCTACGAGCAGTACTTC	CASSLGGTAYEQYF
NA	TRBV4-3	TRBJ2-7	NA	TGCGCCAGCAGCCAAGTGATGAAGGGGTCACCCTACGAGCAGTACTTC	CASSQVMKGSPYEQYF
NA	TRBV6-5	TRBJ2-6	NA	TGTGCCAGCAGTCAGGCTTCTGGGGCCAACGTCCTGACTTTC	CASSQASGANVLTF
TRBD2	TRBV6-5	TRBJ2-7	NA	TGTGCCAGCAGTTACTCAGCGGGGGCTGACGAGCAGTACTTC	CASSYSAGADEQYF
TRBD1	TRBV27	TRBJ1-5	once	TGTGCCAGCAGTTTAGGGACAGGGTATGGTCAGCCCCAGCATTTT	CASSLGTGYGQPQHF
NA	TRBV5-6	TRBJ2-7	NA	TGTGCCAGCAGCTCCGAGGACAGCGTCTTCTACGAGCAGTACTTC	CASSSEDSVFYEQYF
NA	TRBV5-1	TRBJ2-2	few	TGCGCCAGCAGCTTGGGGCAGCTCAACACCGGGGAGCTGTTTTTT	CASSLGQLNTGELFF
NA	TRBV7-9	TRBJ2-5	NA	TGTGCCAGCAGCTTATTCAGCGGACAAGAGACCCAGTACTTC	CASSLFSGQETQYF
NA	TRBV2	TRBJ1-5	NA	TGTGCCAGCGAACAGGGAGAAGGCAATCAGCCCCAGCATTTT	CASEQGEGNQPQHF
NA	TRBV6-5	TRBJ1-5	once	TGTGCCAGCAGTTTGGGGGGCAGCAATCAGCCCCAGCATTTT	CASSLGGSNQPQHF
TRBD2	TRBV6-5	TRBJ2-5	few	TGTGCCAGCAGGAGGCGGGGGCAAGAGACCCAGTACTTC	CASRRRGQETQYF
NA	TRBV9	TRBJ1-1	NA	TGTGCCAGCAGCGTAGTTACGAACACTGAAGCTTTCTTT	CASSVVTNTEAFF
NA	TRBV7-9	TRBJ1-1	few	TGTGCCAGCAGCCCGGGGACTGAAGCTTTCTTT	CASSPGTEAFF
NA	TRBV30	TRBJ1-4	NA	TGTGCCTGGAGAATGGACCACGGGGGCTACAATGAAAAACTGTTTTTT	CAWRMDHGGYNEKLFF
TRBD2	TRBV5-1	TRBJ2-1	NA	TGCGCCAGCAGCTTGGAAGCGGGGCAGAACAATGAGCAGTTCTTC	CASSLEAGQNNEQFF
NA	TRBV29-1	TRBJ2-7	NA	TGCAGCGTTGTGGGATTGACCTACGAGCAGTACTTC	CSVVGLTYEQYF
NA	TRBV4-1	TRBJ2-5	NA	TGCGCCAGCAGCCAAGACCGACCATCGACCCAGTACTTC	CASSQDRPSTQYF
NA	TRBV7-3	TRBJ2-4	NA	TGTGCCAGCAGCACCGACGGGGGAAACATTCAGTACTTC	CASSTDGGNIQYF
NA	TRBV9	TRBJ2-2	NA	TGTGCCAGCAGCGCGACAGACACCGGGGAGCTGTTTTTT	CASSATDTGELFF
NA	TRBV5-1	TRBJ1-4	NA	TGCGCCAGCAGCCCGCCGACGGTGGCAGGCGGTGGAAGAACTAATGAAAAACTGTTTTTT	CASSPPTVAGGGRTNEKLFF
NA	TRBV11-2	TRBJ1-6	NA	TGTGCCAGCAGCTTAGTCGGGCAGGCCGCCGGCCTCCACTTT	CASSLVGQAAGLHF
NA	TRBV7-6	TRBJ2-2	NA	TGTGCCAGCAGCTCCCTTCCCGCGAACACCGGGGAGCTGTTTTTT	CASSSLPANTGELFF
NA	TRBV13	TRBJ1-1	once	TGTGCCAGCAGCCATGGCAAGATGAACACTGAAGCTTTCTTT	CASSHGKMNTEAFF
NA	TRBV6-5	TRBJ1-2	few	TGTGCCAGCACCGAACCGGGGGCCCAGGGCGGCTACACCTTC	CASTEPGAQGGYTF
NA	TRBV18	TRBJ1-6	NA	TGTGCCAGCTCACCAGATCTGACACGAGGGAATTCACCCCTCCACTTT	CASSPDLTRGNSPLHF
NA	TRBV4-1	TRBJ2-5	NA	TGCGCCAGCAGCCAAGATGTTCAGGGAGAGGAGGAGACCCAGTACTTC	CASSQDVQGEEETQYF
NA	TRBV11-3	TRBJ2-5	NA	TGTGCCAGCAGCTCTGGGACTCAAGAGACCCAGTACTTC	CASSSGTQETQYF
NA	TRBV5-6	TRBJ2-6	NA	TGTGCCAGCTTACCCTGGGGGGAAGCTGGGGCCAACGTCCTGACTTTC	CASLPWGEAGANVLTF
TRBD2	TRBV5-1	TRBJ2-7	NA	TGCGCCAGCAGGGATCCCGGGACTAGCTACGAGCAGTACTTC	CASRDPGTSYEQYF
NA	TRBV30	TRBJ1-1	NA	TGTGCCTGGACAAGGGGGACTGAAGCTTTCTTT	CAWTRGTEAFF
NA	TRBV27	TRBJ1-2	NA	TGTGCCAGCAGTTTCCTAGGCGAACAGAGCCTATACGGCTACACCTTC	CASSFLGEQSLYGYTF
TRBD2	TRBV13	TRBJ2-5	NA	TGTGCCAGCAGCGGCCGCCTAGCGGGGAGTCAAGAGACCCAGTACTTC	CASSGRLAGSQETQYF
NA	TRBV30	TRBJ1-1	NA	TGTGCCTGGATGGGGGCAGGGACGATAATGAACACTGAAGCTTTCTTT	CAWMGAGTIMNTEAFF
NA	TRBV25-1	TRBJ1-4	few	TGTGCCAGCAGTCGGGGTGAAAAACTGTTTTTT	CASSRGEKLFF
NA	TRBV27	TRBJ1-6	few	TGTGCCAGCAGACCGGGGGGCACCGTTTCGCCCCTCCACTTT	CASRPGGTVSPLHF
NA	TRBV19	TRBJ2-1	NA	TGTGCCAGTAGTATAGGTGTGGGGCAGTTCTTC	CASSIGVGQFF
NA	TRBV5-1	TRBJ1-5	NA	TGCGCCAGCAGCTTTGGGGGCAATCAGCCCCAGCATTTT	CASSFGGNQPQHF
NA	TRBV30	TRBJ1-1	NA	TGTGCCTGGAGTCGAGTCCCTGAAGCTTTCTTT	CAWSRVPEAFF
TRBD1	TRBV9	TRBJ1-2	NA	TGTGCCAGCAGCGAGGCCCCACAGGGGACGGGCTATGGCTACACCTTC	CASSEAPQGTGYGYTF
NA	TRBV6-5	TRBJ1-5	once	TGTGCCAGCAGTTACTCCGAGGGAAGCAATCAGCCCCAGCATTTT	CASSYSEGSNQPQHF
NA	TRBV27	TRBJ2-5	NA	TGTGCCAGCAGTCCAATTTCGTCGTTCCAAGAGACCCAGTACTTC	CASSPISSFQETQYF
TRBD2	TRBV6-5	TRBJ2-2	NA	TGTGCCAGCAGTTGGATGGGGGGGAGCACCGGGGAGCTGTTTTTT	CASSWMGGSTGELFF
NA	TRBV6-5	TRBJ2-3	NA	TGTGCCAGCAGTTCCGGAGGAACCACAGATACGCAGTATTTT	CASSSGGTTDTQYF
NA	TRBV2	TRBJ1-4	few	TGTGCCAGCGGGACACCTCTCCGGGGAACTAATGAAAAACTGTTTTTT	CASGTPLRGTNEKLFF
TRBD1	TRBV4-1	TRBJ2-7	NA	TGCGCCAGCAGCCACCGGGACAGGGGTCCCTACGAGCAGTACTTC	CASSHRDRGPYEQYF
NA	TRBV7-6	TRBJ2-3	once	TGTGCCAGCAGCTTGATTGGACGTACGGATACGCAGTATTTT	CASSLIGRTDTQYF
NA	TRBV19	TRBJ1-2	NA	TGTGCCAGTACCTTGGAGAGCCAAGGCTATGGCTACACCTTC	CASTLESQGYGYTF
NA	TRBV19	TRBJ2-1	NA	TGTGCCAGTAGTATCCGCGAGGAGCAGTTCTTC	CASSIREEQFF
TRBD1	TRBV27	TRBJ1-6	NA	TGTGCCAGCAGTGCTCCGGGACAGGGGAATTCACCCCTCCACTTT	CASSAPGQGNSPLHF
NA	TRBV6-5	TRBJ1-6	few	TGTGCCAGCAGCCCCGGGACGGTAAATTCACCCCTCCACTTT	CASSPGTVNSPLHF
NA	TRBV11-2	TRBJ1-5	NA	TGTGCCAGCAGCTTACGGGGGGCTGGCAATCAGCCCCAGCATTTT	CASSLRGAGNQPQHF